This T cell receptor beta chain originates from a study of T cells in Graves' hyperthyroidism and ophthalmopathy (dated by TCRdb to about 2019). The study in broad terms: Peripheral blood samples were taken at initial diagnosis, before any treatment was given. To identify TCR V-J signatures that set the groups apart, the researchers used a discovery cohort of 100 patients, made up of roughly 45 with Graves' ophthalmopathy and about 60 with stable Graves' hyperthyroidism. An independent validation cohort of about 19 hyperthyroidism patients and approximately 16 patients who later progressed to ophthalmopathy tested prospective prediction of ophthalmopathy. The roughly 91 discovery patients were randomly divided into training and test sets at a 7:3 ratio. In more than 5 Graves' hyperthyroidism patients, the study also compared T-cell repertoires from thyroid tissue with T-cell repertoires from blood. After blood sampling, hyperthyroidism patients were treated with methimazole at a starting dose of 30 mg daily, and ophthalmopathy patients were treated with high-dose intravenous methylprednisolone. According to the paper, TCR Vbeta CDR3 sequencing was carried out on 120 to 150 peripheral blood samples, which came from over 40 ophthalmopathy, approximately 78 hyperthyroidism and some 17 progressor patients.

V gives up 0 bases and J gives up 3 bases, and the segment between their germline ends measures 12 bases. From the cysteine through the phenylalanine, the CDR3 covers 15 amino acids. Only the CDR3 region is kept as DNA, spanning 45 bases read in frame from base 1. CDR1 SGHAT and CDR2 FQNNGV are derived from the germline V gene. This clonotype was seen at least ten times. What antigen it recognizes has not been identified. No per-base quality is available; no much larger clone lies one base away. The research as a whole found: Blood samples also contained most of the expanded thyroid clonotypes (frequency above 0.001), which suggests that blood repertoires may reflect thyroid immune responses. No statistical method was used to fix the sample size in advance, and group allocation was not hidden from the investigators. In validation, the model predicted progression to ophthalmopathy with about 71% sensitivity and about 73% specificity, a median of 6.5 months before onset. A model built on a 13 V-J signature distinguished ophthalmopathy from stable hyperthyroidism, reaching roughly 88% sensitivity and around 81% specificity in cross-validation and 80%/75% in testing.

The TCR beta CDR3 regions were amplified from the RNA transcripts. A first-round RT-PCR of the TCR CDR3 used the HTBI primer set with the Qiagen OneStep RT-PCR kit. The libraries were constructed in a second round of multiplex PCR and then size-selected and purified. Libraries were sequenced paired-end with 100 bp reads on an Illumina HiSeq2000. In the authors' own workflow: Raw data were processed with SOAPnuke, discarding reads with adapters, uncalled bases, mean Phred below 15, or no exact constant-primer or identifier match. High-quality paired reads were merged using COPE v1.2.5, and each unique nucleotide sequence was defined as a clonotype. MiTCR v1.1 was used to align the clonotypes against IMGT TRBV, TRBD and TRBJ reference segments. Analysis was restricted to V-J combinations with a frequency above 0.0001, which covered roughly 99% of repertoires. A TCS score was defined as the ratio between F50 (clonal expansion) and ExV (chaos), using BLOSUM62-based TCRdist between CDR3 peptides within each V-J. Welch's t-statistics and random forest reduced 450 to 600 V-J features to roughly 13, which were used in a naive Bayes classifier (R e1071). Using fastp at Q25 and MiXCR, TCRdb reprocessed the public reads and kept productive beta chains. Records with the same CDR3 protein are collapsed into one entry carrying the most frequent genes and DNA. TCRdb, not the original authors, processed these V and J calls. A total of about 590,000 distinct CDR3 sequences appear in this sample, 15% to 18% of them only once. Clones ranked in the top ten supply under 8% of the sample.

A patient counted as having stable Graves' hyperthyroidism if no progression to ophthalmopathy occurred over 18 months of follow-up. Hyperthyroidism patients were aged 18 to 65 years and newly diagnosed, with disease duration of less than 2 months. Patients with uncontrolled infections, other autoimmune diseases, pregnancy or lactation were excluded. Diagnoses relied on clinical symptoms, serum thyroxine and TRAb, thyroid ultrasound and orbital computed tomography. PBMCs were separated from approximately 9.9 ml of fresh peripheral blood using Ficoll-Paque density gradient centrifugation. Total RNA was extracted with Trizol reagent, and quality was checked on an Agilent 2100 Bioanalyzer.

This TCR was recovered from a woman in her twenties or thirties with Graves' hyperthyroidism. The source material was blood. The rearranged chain carries TRBV11-2 and TRBJ2-7; TRBD1 could be the D gene, as 5 bases match. The CDR3 region has the sequence CASSLDHRGNYEQYF. The DNA sequence follows: TGTGCCAGCAGCTTAGATCATAGGGGTAACTACGAGCAGTACTTC.